These T cell receptor beta chains were read from a single sample in a study of cytomegalovirus exposure and HLA in healthy donors. The method was immunoSEQ multiplex PCR; TCRdb's version includes in-frame clones alone and lacks a portion of them. This sample contains 50,000 to 80,000 clones. The sample was PBMCs. The receptors come from a young woman in good health and CMV-seronegative. CDR3s include the opening cysteine and the closing phenylalanine or tryptophan. The order of the fields is V gene, CDR3 length, J gene, clone size, D gene, CDR3 DNA, CDR3 protein. D genes are given only for firm matches. Only part of the rows carry a size: once, few, many, or a class if the clone is expanded.

V: TRBV2; length: 14; J: TRBJ1-4; size: .; D: .; DNA: TGTGCCAGCAGTGAAGGGGCAGGGGTCGAGGAACTGTTTTTT; CDR3: CASSEGAGVEELFF
V: TRBV19; length: 13; J: TRBJ1-1; size: .; D: .; DNA: TGTGCCAGCCTGGGGGGGGGAATGGCTGAAGCTTTCTTT; CDR3: CASLGGGMAEAFF
V: TRBV5-4; length: 16; J: TRBJ1-6; size: .; D: .; DNA: TGTGCCAGCAGCTGGTGGGACACCAGTTTTAATTCACCCCTCCACTTT; CDR3: CASSWWDTSFNSPLHF
V: TRBV18; length: 14; J: TRBJ2-7; size: .; D: .; DNA: TGTGCCAGCTCACCACCGAACAGCATCTACGAGCAGTACTTC; CDR3: CASSPPNSIYEQYF
V: TRBV2; length: 14; J: TRBJ1-1; size: .; D: TRBD1; DNA: TGTGCCAGCACAGGGACAGGGGCATTTACTGAAGCTTTCTTT; CDR3: CASTGTGAFTEAFF
V: TRBV18; length: 15; J: TRBJ2-3; size: .; D: TRBD2; DNA: TGTGCCAGCTCAGAAAGACTAGCGCGCACAGATACGCAGTATTTT; CDR3: CASSERLARTDTQYF
V: TRBV25-1; length: 16; J: TRBJ1-2; size: .; D: .; DNA: TGTGCCAGCAGTGAACTCCACAGGGACGGAAACTATGGCTACACCTTC; CDR3: CASSELHRDGNYGYTF
V: TRBV6-5; length: 14; J: TRBJ1-1; size: .; D: .; DNA: TGTGCCAGCAGTTACTCAGGGGGGAACACTGAAGCTTTCTTT; CDR3: CASSYSGGNTEAFF
V: TRBV5-1; length: 18; J: TRBJ1-4; size: .; D: .; DNA: TGCGCCAGCAGCTGGGATGGACAGCTCCTGCGGGTTAATGAAAAACTGTTTTTT; CDR3: CASSWDGQLLRVNEKLFF
V: TRBV6-5; length: 15; J: TRBJ1-2; size: .; D: TRBD1; DNA: TGTGCCAGCAGTTACAATAGCAGGGGGGTCTATGGCTACACCTTC; CDR3: CASSYNSRGVYGYTF
V: TRBV5-1; length: 14; J: TRBJ2-1; size: .; D: .; DNA: TGCGCCAGCAGCTTGTTGGTTTCCGGGAATGAGCAGTTCTTC; CDR3: CASSLLVSGNEQFF
V: TRBV30; length: 13; J: TRBJ2-5; size: .; D: .; DNA: TGTGCCTGGAGTGTCCAAGAGAAGTGGACCCAGTACTTC; CDR3: CAWSVQEKWTQYF
V: TRBV19; length: 11; J: TRBJ2-7; size: medium-sized; D: .; DNA: TGTGCCAGTAGCGGGAGCTACGAGCAGTACTTC; CDR3: CASSGSYEQYF
V: TRBV27; length: 13; J: TRBJ1-2; size: .; D: TRBD1; DNA: TGTGCCAGCAGTTCGACAGGGAGCCGCGGCTACACCTTC; CDR3: CASSSTGSRGYTF
V: TRBV5-1; length: 15; J: TRBJ2-7; size: .; D: TRBD2; DNA: TGCGCCAGCAGCCGAGATACTAGCGGGAGATACGAGCAGTACTTC; CDR3: CASSRDTSGRYEQYF
V: TRBV6-5; length: 14; J: TRBJ1-2; size: .; D: .; DNA: TGTGCCAGCAGCTTGGACAGTTCTAACTATGGCTACACCTTC; CDR3: CASSLDSSNYGYTF
V: TRBV5-6; length: 14; J: TRBJ1-2; size: .; D: .; DNA: TGTGCCACCAATGAGGGTGTCACTAACTATGGCTACACCTTC; CDR3: CATNEGVTNYGYTF
V: TRBV19; length: 16; J: TRBJ1-5; size: .; D: TRBD1; DNA: TGTGCCAGTAGTATAGGACAGGGAATGGGGCATCAGCCCCAGCATTTT; CDR3: CASSIGQGMGHQPQHF
V: TRBV18; length: 13; J: TRBJ2-7; size: .; D: TRBD2; DNA: TGTGCCAGCTCACCAGGGACTAGCTACGAGCAGTACTTC; CDR3: CASSPGTSYEQYF
V: TRBV25-1; length: 14; J: TRBJ2-7; size: .; D: .; DNA: TGTGCCAGCAGTGACCGGGACTCCACCTACGAGCAGTACTTC; CDR3: CASSDRDSTYEQYF
V: TRBV4-2; length: 15; J: TRBJ2-7; size: .; D: .; DNA: TGTGCCAGCAGCCAAGGGGGAGGGGGGGCCTACGAGCAGTACTTC; CDR3: CASSQGGGGAYEQYF
V: TRBV10-1; length: 18; J: TRBJ1-5; size: .; D: TRBD1; DNA: TGCGCCAGCAGGAAGGGACAGACAGGGCAGTATGGCAATCAGCCCCAGCATTTT; CDR3: CASRKGQTGQYGNQPQHF
V: TRBV30; length: 16; J: TRBJ2-5; size: .; D: TRBD2; DNA: TGTGCCTGGACCCCCCCACTAGCGGGGAGCCAAGAGACCCAGTACTTC; CDR3: CAWTPPLAGSQETQYF
V: TRBV5-1; length: 16; J: TRBJ2-5; size: .; D: TRBD2; DNA: TGCGCCAGCAGCTTGGTGGCGGGAGGTATCCAAGAGACCCAGTACTTC; CDR3: CASSLVAGGIQETQYF
V: TRBV6-5; length: 14; J: TRBJ1-5; size: .; D: .; DNA: TGTGCCAGCAGGCGACGGGGAGACAATCAGCCCCAGCATTTT; CDR3: CASRRRGDNQPQHF
V: TRBV14; length: 15; J: TRBJ2-1; size: .; D: TRBD1; DNA: TGTGCCAGCAGACAGACAGGGGTCGCCTTCAGTGAGCAGTTCTTC; CDR3: CASRQTGVAFSEQFF
V: TRBV5-5; length: 14; J: TRBJ1-5; size: .; D: .; DNA: TGTGCCAGCAGCTTGGAAGGGGGTGGCCAGCCCCAGCATTTT; CDR3: CASSLEGGGQPQHF
V: TRBV7-6; length: 13; J: TRBJ2-7; size: .; D: .; DNA: TGTGCCAGCAGCTTAGCGGGGGGCTACGAGCAGTACTTC; CDR3: CASSLAGGYEQYF
V: TRBV4-1; length: 16; J: TRBJ1-4; size: .; D: TRBD1; DNA: TGCGCCAGCAGCGCGCAGGGACAGGGTTATGATGAAAAACTGTTTTTT; CDR3: CASSAQGQGYDEKLFF
V: TRBV4-1; length: 15; J: TRBJ1-2; size: .; D: .; DNA: TGCGCCAGCAGCCAAGACGGGGTAGTTGTTGGTGGCTACACCTTC; CDR3: CASSQDGVVVGGYTF
V: TRBV4-1; length: 16; J: TRBJ2-3; size: .; D: .; DNA: TGCGCCAGCAGCCGACCGGCCGACACAGGCACAGATACGCAGTATTTT; CDR3: CASSRPADTGTDTQYF
V: TRBV11-3; length: 14; J: TRBJ2-7; size: .; D: .; DNA: TGTGCCAGCAGCACAGGGGAGGCGGCATACGAGCAGTACTTC; CDR3: CASSTGEAAYEQYF
V: TRBV5-1; length: 14; J: TRBJ1-4; size: .; D: .; DNA: TGCGCCAGCAGCCCGGGGGCAACTAATGAAAAACTGTTTTTT; CDR3: CASSPGATNEKLFF
V: TRBV10-3; length: 13; J: TRBJ1-2; size: .; D: TRBD1; DNA: TGTGCCATCAGGGCGACAGGGCGGGGAGGCTACACCTTC; CDR3: CAIRATGRGGYTF
V: TRBV6-6; length: 14; J: TRBJ2-7; size: .; D: TRBD2; DNA: TGTGCCAGCAAGAGTGCGGGAGGGATCGACGAGCAGTACTTC; CDR3: CASKSAGGIDEQYF
V: TRBV9; length: 13; J: TRBJ1-2; size: .; D: .; DNA: TGTGCCAGCAGCTTGTGGAGGGAGGGTGGCTACACCTTC; CDR3: CASSLWREGGYTF
V: TRBV11-2; length: 13; J: TRBJ2-7; size: .; D: .; DNA: TGTGCCAGCAGCTTAGCAAGAGGGTACGAGCAGTACTTC; CDR3: CASSLARGYEQYF
V: TRBV14; length: 13; J: TRBJ1-1; size: .; D: TRBD1; DNA: TGTGCCAGCAGCCTAGGACAGGGTACTGAAGCTTTCTTT; CDR3: CASSLGQGTEAFF